Below, 23 T cell receptor beta chains from the same sample are listed, as sequenced in a study of tumor and adjacent non-tumor tissue in lung cancer. The template was RNA from unsorted bulk tissue. TCRbeta libraries were built with three rounds of nested PCR, modified from ARM-PCR. TCRdb re-analysed the multiplex PCR reads in MiXCR, keeping a single row per CDR3 protein. The repertoire holds around 200,000 distinct CDR3 sequences, with about 71% as singletons. What was sequenced was lung tumor tissue. The receptors stem from a man aged 55 to 70 with non-small cell lung cancer.

Notes on this clonotype: An end of the junction differs from the germline gene, which may be a read error. The chain has TRBV4-1 and TRBJ2-1; 8 bases agree with TRBD2. CDR1 is MGHRA and CDR2 is YSYEKL in the germline V gene. This CDR3 region has 19 residues. The CDR3 reads CASSQDLYRTSREGMKQLF. As DNA, the CDR3 is TGCGCCAGCAGCCAAGATTTGTATAGGACTAGCAGGGAAGGGATGAAGCAGCTCTTC.

Comment on this clonotype: Lacking the conserved final phenylalanine or tryptophan, this CDR3 likely reflects a read error. CDR3 protein: CASRSEYEQYS. The CDR3, as DNA: TGTGCCAGCAGGTCAGAATACGAGCAGTACTCC. The rearrangement links TRBV6-5 to TRBJ2-7; D is uncertain. Germline CDR1 is MNHEY and CDR2 is SVGAGI. V was shortened by 6 bases and J by 4 bases, with 7 bases between the two germline ends. There are 11 residues in the CDR3.

This clonotype came up once. A read error may explain this, as a much larger clone is one base away. This chain uses TRBV6-5 with TRBJ2-2, with D maybe TRBD1 (5 bases). The CDR3 is 15 residues long. V lost 4 bases, J lost 2 bases, and 11 bases lay in between. CDR1 is MNHEY, CDR2 SVGAGI, per germline. The CDR3 protein is CASSWIGENTGELFF. CDR3 nucleotide sequence: TGTGCCAGCAGTTGGATAGGGGAAAACACCGGGGAGCTGTTTTTT.

The chain recombines TRBV11-1 with TRBJ2-6; D remains unclear. V gave up 5 bases and J gave up 6 bases, with 17 bases separating them. Germline V CDR1 and CDR2: SGHAT, FQDESV (reference sequence). This CDR3 is 16 amino acids long. The CDR3 region is CASSPLGSSMANVLTF. The CDR3, as DNA: TGTGCCAGCAGCCCATTAGGTAGCTCTATGGCCAACGTCCTGACTTTC.

The sample holds a few counts of this clonotype. The chain couples TRBV12-3 or TRBV12-4 to TRBJ2-3, with TRBD2 as a possible D gene (5 bases). The ends were cut back, 1 base at V and 1 base at J, with 9 bases in the middle. There are 15 residues in the CDR3. CDR3 protein: CASSLGGSGTDTQYF. The CDR3 coding sequence is TGTGCCAGCAGTTTAGGAGGGTCAGGCACAGATACGCAGTATTTT.

The sample holds many counts of this clonotype. The chain links TRBV13 to TRBJ2-7; possibly TRBD2 for D (5 bases). The V gene's germline CDR1 is PRHDT and CDR2 FYEKMQ (reference sequence). V lost 3 bases to trimming and J lost 2 bases, with 17 bases between them. This CDR3 comprises 16 residues. The CDR3 sequence is CASSFYGGMNPYEQYF. The CDR3 DNA reads as TGTGCCAGCAGCTTTTACGGAGGTATGAACCCCTACGAGCAGTACTTC. The full variable domain, completed using reference TRBV13 and TRBJ2-7, is AAGVIQSPRHLIKEKRETATLKCYPIPRHDTVYWYQQGPGQDPQFLISFYEKMQSDKGSIPDRFSAQQFSDYHSELNMSSLELGDSALYFCASSFYGGMNPYEQYFGPGTRLTVT.

A note on this clonotype: A read error may account for a junction end that differs from germline. The chain couples TRBV11-3 to TRBJ1-1; tentative D call: TRBD1 (6 bases). Looked up from germline, CDR1 is SGHNT and CDR2 is YENEEA. The CDR3 runs to 13 residues. CDR3 in amino acids: CVSSRDMNTEAFF. The DNA for the CDR3 is TGTGTCAGCAGTAGGGACATGAACACTGAAGCTTTCTTT. Full variable domain (rest looked up from reference TRBV11-3 and TRBJ1-1): EAGVVQSPRYKIIEKKQPVAFWCNPISGHNTLYWYLQNLGQGPELLIRYENEEAVDDSQLPKDRFSAERLKGVDSTLKIQPAELGDSAVYLCVSSRDMNTEAFFGQGTRLTVV.

Regarding this clonotype: One base away lies a much larger clone, so this may be a sequencing read error. The chain recombines TRBV29-1 with TRBJ2-1; TRBD1 aligns across 10 bases. Germline V gives CDR1 SQVTM, CDR2 ANQGSEA. CDR3 length: 14 residues. CDR3 region: CSFGRDRGQSELFF. The CDR3, as DNA: TGCAGCTTTGGACGAGACAGGGGGCAGAGTGAGCTGTTCTTC.

About this clonotype itself: This sequence may be a read error, since a much larger clone differs from it by one base. This rearrangement joins TRBV4-2 to TRBJ2-5, with D perhaps TRBD2 (6 bases). The germline gives CDR1 LGHNA, CDR2 YNFKEQ. V lost 3 bases to trimming and J lost 10 bases, with 12 bases between them. There are 12 residues in the CDR3. CDR3 amino acids: CASSQTGGNQYF. The CDR3 nucleotides are TGTGCCAGCAGCCAGACCGGGGGTAACCAGTACTTC.

To note about this clonotype: This clone may be a read error of a much larger clone one base away. This chain joins TRBV20-1 and TRBJ1-6; tentatively, D is TRBD1 (5 bases). The CDR3 is 14 amino acids. Trimming removed 5 bases at V and 9 bases at J, with 17 bases between. The V gene's germline CDR1 is DFQATT and CDR2 SNEGSKA (reference sequence). CDR3: CSARRSVGGSPLHF. Here the CDR3 DNA reads TGCAGTGCTCGGAGGTCCGTGGGGGGTTCACCCCTCCACTTT.

The chain couples TRBV20-1 to TRBJ2-5; tentative D call: TRBD2 (6 bases). V was clipped by 5 bases and J by 7 bases, with 14 bases between them. CDR1 and CDR2 (germline): DFQATT, SNEGSKA (reference sequence). The CDR3 is made up of 12 amino acids. CDR3: CSAPDVRGTQYF. CDR3 bases: TGCAGTGCTCCGGACGTGCGGGGGACCCAGTACTTC.

In its sample, this clonotype was seen a few times. It may be a read error: a sequence one base away is much more abundant. This chain's CDR3 is CSAMEATGRQTFF. CDR3 nucleotide sequence: TGCAGTGCTATGGAGGCGACAGGCCGTCAAACTTTCTTT. The J gene is TRBJ1-1, the V gene TRBV20-1; tentatively, D is TRBD1 (6 bases). The CDR3 sequence is 13 residues long. V was shortened by 4 bases and J by 12 bases, with 21 bases between the two germline ends. Germline lookup yields CDR1 DFQATT and CDR2 SNEGSKA (reference sequence).

As to this clonotype: With a much larger clone just one base away, this may be a read error. This CDR3 is CSVEVAVRTQYF. CDR3 coding DNA: TGCAGCGTTGAAGTCGCCGTCCGTACGCAGTATTTT. The rearrangement uses TRBV29-1 and TRBJ2-3; D not certain. The CDR3 is 12 amino acids. Trimming left V 1 base short and J 8 bases short, with 10 bases between. CDR1 and CDR2 from the germline V gene are SQVTM and ANQGSEA.

On this clonotype itself: At one boundary the junction diverges from the germline segment, which might be a read error. This sequence joins TRBV11-2 and TRBJ1-6; D not resolved. Looked up from germline, CDR1 is SGHAT and CDR2 is FQNNGV. This CDR3 region has 14 residues. The CDR3 loop is CVSRQQGSNSLLHF. The CDR3 DNA is TGTGTCAGCAGACAACAAGGCTCTAATTCACTCCTCCACTTT. The full variable domain, in which reference TRBV11-2 and TRBJ1-6 provide the parts outside the CDR3, is EAGVAQSPRYKIIEKRQSVAFWCNPISGHATLYWYQQILGQGPKLLIQFQNNGVVDDSQLPKDRFSAERLKGVDSTLKIQPAKLEDSAVYLCVSRQQGSNSLLHFGNGTRLTVT.

On this clonotype: Sequence at one end of the junction differs from germline and may be a read error. This chain links TRBV6-1 with TRBJ2-3; 13 nucleotides match TRBD2. There are 15 residues in the CDR3. The germline gives CDR1 MNHNS, CDR2 SASEGT. CDR3 coding DNA: TGTACCAGCAGTGGACTAGCGGGGGACACAGATACGCAGTATTTT. Translated: CTSSGLAGDTDTQYF.

In DNA, the CDR3 is TGTGCCAGCAGCTCGGTATTTATAGAGACCCAGTACTTC. Translating gives CASSSVFIETQYF. The chain couples TRBV11-2 to TRBJ2-5; D ambiguous. The germline gives CDR1 SGHAT, CDR2 FQNNGV. V lost 4 bases, J lost 4 bases, and 10 bases lay in between. The CDR3 has 13 residues.

This sequence joins TRBV6-2 or TRBV6-3 and TRBJ2-1, with D possibly matching TRBD2 (6 bases). This CDR3 region has 15 residues. Trimming removed 9 bases from V and 12 bases from J, with 27 bases in between. Germline loops: CDR1 MNHEY, CDR2 SVGEGT. CDR3 in amino acids: CASSTRRGRGDGQFF. CDR3 bases: TGTGCCAGTAGTACGAGGAGGGGCAGAGGGGATGGGCAGTTCTTC.

This clonotype was picked up a small number of times. The rearrangement joins TRBV20-1 to TRBJ1-3; no definite D call. Trimming took 6 bases from V and 4 from J, leaving 10 bases between them. CDR1 and CDR2 from the germline V gene are DFQATT and SNEGSKA (reference sequence). This CDR3 spans 12 amino acids. CDR3 DNA: TGCAGTGCCCCAGGACCGGGAAACACCATATATTTT. This sequence encodes CSAPGPGNTIYF.

As regards this clonotype: One base away lies a much larger clone, so this may be a sequencing read error. This chain uses TRBV6-2 or TRBV6-3 with TRBJ1-2, with no clear D. From germline, CDR1 is MNHEY and CDR2 SVGEGT. The CDR3 has 13 residues. The V gene lost 7 bases and the J gene lost 5 bases, with 14 bases spanning the gap. The DNA of the CDR3 is TGTGCCAGCACCGACACGTGGCGATATGGCTACACCTTC. It codes for CASTDTWRYGYTF.

Details on this clonotype: The junction departs from the called germline gene at one end, perhaps through a read error. V usage is TRBV20-1 and J usage is TRBJ1-1, with D perhaps TRBD1 (5 bases). CDR3 length equals 14 residues. The germline V gene has CDR1 DFQATT and CDR2 SNEGSKA (reference sequence). CDR3 nucleotides: TGCAGTACTAGAACAGGCGCGGGGTACACTGAAGCTTTCTTT. This translates into CSTRTGAGYTEAFF.

Notes on this clonotype: A junction end diverges from the germline sequence, so it may reflect a read error. This chain uses TRBV11-3 with TRBJ2-1, with TRBD2 identical over 11 bases. Germline V gives CDR1 SGHNT, CDR2 YENEEA. The CDR3 runs to 16 residues. CDR3 bases: TGTGCTAGCAGCTTAGTTGGGATTAGCGGGAGGGAGAAGAAGTTCTTC. Translation: CASSLVGISGREKKFF.

The rearrangement uses TRBV29-1 and TRBJ2-1; 11 bases agree with TRBD2. V lost 5 bases to trimming and J lost 5 bases; unmatched junction nucleotides: 8. Germline V lookup: CDR1 SQVTM, CDR2 ANQGSEA. This CDR3 region has 15 residues. The CDR3 nucleotides are TGCAGCGTTCGAGCCGTGACTAGCGGGAACAATGAGCAGTTCTTC. Residues: CSVRAVTSGNNEQFF.

About this clonotype: This CDR3 is missing its conserved last phenylalanine or tryptophan, likely due to a read error. The chain uses TRBV6-5 and TRBJ1-5, with a tentative D call TRBD1 (5 bases). CDR3 size: 17 residues. CDR1 and CDR2 (germline): MNHEY, SVGAGI. CDR3 residues: CASSRIGDGNSNQPQHI. CDR3 DNA: TGTGCCAGCAGCAGGATAGGGGATGGCAATAGCAATCAGCCTCAGCATATT.